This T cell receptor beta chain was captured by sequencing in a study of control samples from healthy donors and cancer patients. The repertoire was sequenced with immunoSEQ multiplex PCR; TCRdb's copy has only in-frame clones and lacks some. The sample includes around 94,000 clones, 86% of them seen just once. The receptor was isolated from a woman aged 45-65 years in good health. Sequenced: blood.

CDR3 sequence: CASSVTGPTEAFF. CDR3 coding DNA: TGTGCCAGCAGTGTTACAGGGCCCACTGAAGCTTTCTTT. V is TRBV25-1 and J is TRBJ1-1, with D tentatively TRBD1 (6 bases). CDR1 is MGHDK and CDR2 is SYGVNS in the germline V gene. Trimming pared 4 bases from V and 4 bases from J, leaving 10 bases between. The CDR3 totals 13 residues.